A single sample gave rise to the 21 T cell receptor beta chains below, sequenced in a study of blood T cell repertoires in COVID-19. The assay was immunoSEQ multiplex PCR, and TCRdb's table has in-frame clones only and misses some. The sample carries 150,000 to 200,000 clones, approximately 89% recorded once. Sample: peripheral blood. All receptors derive from a man aged 70-80 years with acute or convalescent COVID-19.

The genes are TRBV5-1 and TRBJ2-1; tentative D call: TRBD1 (6 bases). In germline, CDR1 is SGHRS, CDR2 YFSETQ. The CDR3 is 14 amino acids. Trimming shortened V by 4 bases and J by 4 bases, and 12 bases separated the two germline ends. CDR3 loop: CASSPPTGYNEQFF. Written as DNA, the CDR3 is TGCGCCAGCAGCCCCCCTACAGGGTACAATGAGCAGTTCTTC.

V gene TRBV7-9 combines with J gene TRBJ1-4, with D perhaps TRBD1 (5 bases). Germline-derived CDR1 and CDR2 are SEHNR and FQNEAQ (reference sequence). Between the trimmed V and J ends, which lost 0 bases and 9 bases, there was a span of 14 bases. The length of the CDR3 is 15 residues. The CDR3 DNA follows: TGTGCCAGCAGCTTAGCGCTCGCGGGGGGACAAAAACTGTTTTTT. This sequence encodes CASSLALAGGQKLFF.

V is TRBV27 and J is TRBJ2-2; D is perhaps TRBD1 (5 bases). Trimming took off 5 bases at V and 3 bases at J, with 13 bases between the two ends. Germline lookup yields CDR1 MNHEY and CDR2 SMNVEV (reference sequence). This CDR3 contains 15 residues. In DNA form, the CDR3 reads TGTGCCAGCAGTCTGTTTCTACAGGACACCGGGGAGCTGTTTTTT. Protein: CASSLFLQDTGELFF.

This clone appeared once. This rearrangement joins TRBV5-1 to TRBJ1-2, with 10 bases that match TRBD1. With V trimmed by 4 bases and J by 4 bases, 7 bases remained unmatched. Germline V lookup: CDR1 SGHRS, CDR2 YFSETQ. The CDR3 extends over 15 amino acids. The CDR3 DNA reads as TGCGCCAGCAGCGGGGATGGGACAGGGGCCTATGGCTACACCTTC. It is translated as CASSGDGTGAYGYTF. Variable domain in full (rest from reference TRBV5-1 and TRBJ1-2): KAGVTQTPRYLIKTRGQQVTLSCSPISGHRSVSWYQQTPGQGLQFLFEYFSETQRNKGNFPGRFSGRQFSNSRSEMNVSTLELGDSALYLCASSGDGTGAYGYTFGSGTRLTVV.

This clone turned up a few times. The chain couples TRBV9 to TRBJ2-5; D gene unclear. Per the germline V gene, CDR1 is SGDLS and CDR2 is YYNGEE. Deletions cut 0 bases from V and 4 bases from J, with 16 bases between. CDR3 length: 16 amino acids. Here the CDR3 reads CASSVAPNSPPETQYF. The CDR3 DNA sequence: TGTGCCAGCAGCGTAGCCCCAAACTCCCCTCCAGAGACCCAGTACTTC.

The chain has TRBV5-1 and TRBJ1-1; tentatively, D is TRBD1 (5 bases). The CDR3 contains 13 residues. V was clipped by 6 bases and J by 5 bases, with 14 bases between them. Germline assignment: CDR1 SGHRS and CDR2 YFSETQ. CDR3 bases: TGCGCCAGCAATCCCGGCGGGGGTACTGAAGCTTTCTTT. This sequence encodes CASNPGGGTEAFF.

The chain has TRBV9 and TRBJ1-4; the D gene is possibly TRBD1 (5 bases). V lost 4 bases and J lost 4, with 14 bases in between. Germline CDR1 reads SGDLS; CDR2 reads YYNGEE. This CDR3 comprises 15 residues. CDR3 sequence reads: CASSNGPQVNEKLFF. The CDR3 bases are TGTGCCAGCAGCAACGGCCCACAGGTTAATGAAAAACTGTTTTTT.

CDR3 DNA: TGTGCCAGCAGTTATAACAGGAACACTGAAGCTTTCTTT. As protein: CASSYNRNTEAFF. The chain is built from TRBV6-5 and TRBJ1-1; D call uncertain. This CDR3 spans 13 amino acids. The ends were cut back, 3 bases at V and 1 base at J, with 6 bases in the middle. Germline CDR1 MNHEY, CDR2 SVGAGI.

This chain connects TRBV5-4 to TRBJ2-3; D is unresolved. This CDR3 has 12 amino acids. V was trimmed by 2 bases and J by 3 bases, leaving 4 bases between them. CDR1 is SGHNT, CDR2 YYREEE, per germline (reference sequence). CDR3 DNA: TGTGCCAGCAGCTTACTAACAGATACGCAGTATTTT. Its protein is CASSLLTDTQYF.

The chain links TRBV3-1 (or the pseudogene TRBV3-2) to TRBJ2-6, with 7 bases matching TRBD2. Trimming took 2 bases from V and 2 from J; bases not matched to a gene: 0. Germline loops: CDR1 LGHDT, CDR2 YNNKEL (reference sequence). The CDR3 spans 15 residues. The DNA of the CDR3 is TGTGCCAGCAGCCAACGGGGGGCTGGGGCCAACGTCCTGACTTTC. Translated, it gives CASSQRGAGANVLTF.

This clone came up once. This sequence joins TRBV4-2 and TRBJ1-3, with no clear D. With 0 bases removed from V and 4 bases from J, the gap between germline ends came to 10 bases. CDR1 is LGHNA and CDR2 is YNFKEQ in the germline V gene. The CDR3 is made up of 15 amino acids. CDR3 in DNA: TGTGCCAGCAGCCAAGAATGGAGTAGGGGAAACACCATATATTTT. It encodes CASSQEWSRGNTIYF.

The chain joins TRBV9 to TRBJ1-2; D uncertain. Trimming stripped 4 bases from V and 1 base from J, with 14 bases between. There are 15 residues in the CDR3. Germline V gene data show CDR1 as SGDLS and CDR2 as YYNGEE. CDR3: CASSLSGGLNYGYTF. For the CDR3, the DNA is TGTGCCAGCAGCCTTTCGGGTGGCCTTAACTATGGCTACACCTTC.

J is TRBJ1-3 and V is TRBV7-9, with 10 nucleotides matching TRBD1. There are 16 residues in the CDR3. The V gene's germline CDR1 is SEHNR and CDR2 FQNEAQ (reference sequence). Trimming at V came to 7 bases and at J to 7 bases, leaving 13 bases not matched to a gene. The CDR3 DNA follows: TGTGCCAGCACCCCTTTGGGACAGGGGAAAGGCAACACCATATATTTT. Its translation is CASTPLGQGKGNTIYF.

V and J are TRBV18 and TRBJ1-4; D not resolved. Per germline, CDR1 KGHSH and CDR2 LQKENI. This CDR3 spans 14 amino acids. The V and J ends lost 3 bases and 5 bases respectively, with 10 bases between them. This chain's CDR3 is CASSPQDSNEKLFF. DNA for the CDR3: TGTGCCAGCTCACCCCAAGACTCCAATGAAAAACTGTTTTTT.

This clone was counted a single time. The chain is built from TRBV10-2 and TRBJ1-5; tentatively, D is TRBD1 (5 bases). CDR3 length equals 14 residues. Trimming took off 2 bases at V and 6 bases at J, with 11 bases between the two ends. Germline-derived CDR1 and CDR2 are WSHSY and SAAADI. For the CDR3, the DNA is TGCGCCAGCAGTGAGAGCAGGGTCGGTCAGCCCCAGCATTTT. Its translation: CASSESRVGQPQHF.

The chain is built from TRBV7-3 and TRBJ2-7; 7 bases match TRBD1. Germline lookup yields CDR1 SGHTA and CDR2 FQGTGA. J was trimmed by 3 bases and V by 2 bases; bases with no gene match: 1. This CDR3 spans 13 amino acids. The CDR3 DNA reads TGTGCCAGCAGCTTAGCAGGGGGCTACGAGCAGTACTTC. As protein: CASSLAGGYEQYF.

This clone was recorded a few times. The chain has TRBV11-2 and TRBJ2-7; tentatively, D is TRBD2 (5 bases). The length of the CDR3 is 16 residues. Germline loops: CDR1 SGHAT, CDR2 FQNNGV. Trimming removed 6 bases at V and 6 bases at J, with 24 bases between. CDR3: CASRNERGIFRSEQYF. CDR3 bases: TGTGCCAGCAGAAATGAACGGGGTATATTCCGGTCCGAGCAGTACTTC.

J is TRBJ1-2 and V is TRBV2; perhaps TRBD1 as D (6 bases). The ends were cut back, 6 bases at V and 4 bases at J, with 15 bases in the middle. Germline CDR1 reads SNHLY; CDR2 reads FYNNEI. The CDR3 is 14 residues long. The CDR3: CASSPRGHPYGYTF. Written as DNA, the CDR3 is TGTGCCAGCAGCCCAAGGGGACACCCCTATGGCTACACCTTC.

This chain connects TRBV12-5 to TRBJ1-1; D might be TRBD1 (6 bases). The germline V gene has CDR1 LGHNT and CDR2 FRNRAP. The CDR3 is 15 residues long. V was shortened by 2 bases and J by 3 bases, with 13 bases between the two germline ends. The CDR3: CASGLSQGLHTEAFF. For the CDR3, the DNA is TGTGCTAGTGGTTTGTCACAGGGACTACACACTGAAGCTTTCTTT.

Only a few counts were recorded for this clone. The chain employs TRBV7-3 and TRBJ2-5; D possibly corresponds to TRBD2 (5 bases). CDR1 and CDR2 (germline): SGHTA, FQGTGA. The CDR3 spans 13 residues. V lost 5 bases and J 2 bases, leaving 9 bases between the germline ends. Here the CDR3 DNA reads TGTGCCAGCAGCGGACTTTCGCAAGAGACCCAGTACTTC. This codes for CASSGLSQETQYF.

V usage is TRBV5-1 and J usage is TRBJ1-1; 12 bases agree with TRBD1. CDR1 and CDR2 (germline): SGHRS, YFSETQ. V shed 2 bases and J 0 bases; nucleotides not matched to a gene: 11. The CDR3 has 19 amino acids. DNA of the CDR3: TGCGCCAGCAGCTTTTCTCCCGGGACAGGGGGCTTCATGAACACTGAAGCTTTCTTT. It yields the protein CASSFSPGTGGFMNTEAFF.